Listed below are T cell receptor beta chains from one sample, sequenced in a study of T cells after yellow fever vaccination. In TCRdb, the 5' RACE reads were re-called with MiXCR into one record per CDR3 protein. This table has 200,000 to 250,000 distinct CDR3 sequences, under 3.5% appearing once. The starting material was CD4+ T cells sorted from PBMCs, obtained 10 days after the yellow fever booster vaccination. All receptors derive from a young man who received the YFV17D yellow fever vaccine. The CDR3 runs from the conserved cysteine through the conserved F or W. D genes are given only for firm matches. Size is omitted from some rows. Given values are once, few, many or a class for expanded clones.

>TRBD2|many|TRBV5-4|TRBJ2-3
TGTGCCAGCAGTAGTTCCGGGACTAGCGGCTCAGATACGCAGTATTTT
CASSSSGTSGSDTQYF
>-|-|TRBV18|TRBJ1-1
TGTGCCAGCTCACCCGACCTGAACTCTGAAGCTTTCTTT
CASSPDLNSEAFF
>-|many|TRBV6-5|TRBJ1-4
TGTGCCAGCAGTTACTCAACAGGAGGAATGAAAATTCTCGTTTTT
CASSYSTGGMKILVF
>TRBD2|many|TRBV5-1|TRBJ2-1
TGCGCCAGCAGGTCCCAAGCGGGGGGCGTCTACAATGAGCAGTTCTTC
CASRSQAGGVYNEQFF
>TRBD1|-|TRBV7-2|TRBJ1-3
TGTGCCAGCAGCGTACAGGGGGTGCGGAACGCCATATATTTT
CASSVQGVRNAIYF
>TRBD1|-|TRBV2|TRBJ1-2
TGTGCCAGCAGCCGGGACAGGGACTCTAATGGCTACACCTTC
CASSRDRDSNGYTF
>TRBD2|-|TRBV7-2|TRBJ2-3
TGTGCCAGCAGCCCCCGTAATAGCGGGGGGGTTACGCAGTATTTT
CASSPRNSGGVTQYF
>-|many|TRBV19|TRBJ2-5
TGTGCCAGCCGGCCAATAGGAGAAGGAGAGACCCAGTACTTC
CASRPIGEGETQYF
>-|many|TRBV4-1|TRBJ2-3
TGCGCCAGCAGCGTCCGGACTGGCCCTCCAGATACGCAGTATTTT
CASSVRTGPPDTQYF
>-|many|TRBV7-9|TRBJ1-2
TGTGCCAGCACCCCGGGACATCAAAACTATGGCTACACCTTC
CASTPGHQNYGYTF
>-|-|TRBV6-2/TRBV6-3|TRBJ2-3
TGTGCCAGCAGTTACGGTTCCCTGGATACGCAGTATTTT
CASSYGSLDTQYF
>-|many|TRBV7-9|TRBJ2-1
TGTGCCAGCCGACCTATCAGCTCCTACAATGAGCAGTTCTTC
CASRPISSYNEQFF
>TRBD1|-|TRBV11-3|TRBJ2-5
TGTGCCAGCAGCCAAGCCGGACAGGGAGGAGAGACCCAGTACTTC
CASSQAGQGGETQYF
>-|few|TRBV13|TRBJ1-2
TGTGCCAGCAGCTTAACGATTAGGTCCGCCCTCAGAAAAACCTTC
CASSLTIRSALRKTF